In this sample, the clone carrying this T cell receptor (beta chain) turned up once. Original processing notes: Nucleated cell number was recorded as an estimate derived from reference gene primer amplification. Data came from immunoSEQ multiplex PCR; TCRdb stores just in-frame clones and leaves some out. V and J calls and clone size are those listed in that table; D and trimming were worked out from the DNA. The sample has around 160,000 clones; 70% to 90% are singletons. The data were taken from a study of blood T cell repertoires in COVID-19. This study enrolled people aged about 18 to 95 from 24 US geographic areas. The sample comprised PBMCs or T cells enriched from blood (not recorded which). This receptor was obtained from a woman aged 30 to 39 with acute COVID-19.

The CDR3 coding sequence is TGTGCCATCAGTGTGACTAGCGGGAGTGGGAACACCGGGGAGCTGTTTTTT. Translating it yields CAISVTSGSGNTGELFF. This rearrangement joins TRBV10-3 to TRBJ2-2; 12 nucleotides match TRBD2. The germline gives CDR1 ENHRY, CDR2 SYGVKD. Trimming took 4 bases from V and 1 from J; bases not matched to a gene: 4. The CDR3 is made up of 17 amino acids.